This T cell receptor beta chain was sequenced in a study of T cell responses to AZD1222 COVID-19 vaccine. Clones were sequenced by immunoSEQ multiplex PCR, and TCRdb holds only the in-frame ones, with some missing. The table records some 120,000 clones, just over 85% of them present only once. Findings and caveats of the study: Seropositive at baseline were only six AZD1222 recipients. Sampling captured repertoires only after the peak T cell response. Reportedly, close to half of spike-specific TCRs are directed against unmutated variant regions.

A remark on this clone: Its antigen is unidentified.

Source: peripheral blood, taken on day 0 of AZD1222 vaccination. The TCR was taken from an adult in good health.

The CDR3 spells CASTRTGNTEAFF. The CDR3 nucleotides read TGCGCCAGCACAAGGACCGGGAACACTGAAGCTTTCTTT. V is TRBV5-1 and J is TRBJ1-1; D is unclear. Germline V gene lookup returns CDR1 SGHRS and CDR2 YFSETQ. Trimming took off 6 bases at V and 1 base at J, with 10 bases between the two ends. The CDR3 is 13 amino acids.